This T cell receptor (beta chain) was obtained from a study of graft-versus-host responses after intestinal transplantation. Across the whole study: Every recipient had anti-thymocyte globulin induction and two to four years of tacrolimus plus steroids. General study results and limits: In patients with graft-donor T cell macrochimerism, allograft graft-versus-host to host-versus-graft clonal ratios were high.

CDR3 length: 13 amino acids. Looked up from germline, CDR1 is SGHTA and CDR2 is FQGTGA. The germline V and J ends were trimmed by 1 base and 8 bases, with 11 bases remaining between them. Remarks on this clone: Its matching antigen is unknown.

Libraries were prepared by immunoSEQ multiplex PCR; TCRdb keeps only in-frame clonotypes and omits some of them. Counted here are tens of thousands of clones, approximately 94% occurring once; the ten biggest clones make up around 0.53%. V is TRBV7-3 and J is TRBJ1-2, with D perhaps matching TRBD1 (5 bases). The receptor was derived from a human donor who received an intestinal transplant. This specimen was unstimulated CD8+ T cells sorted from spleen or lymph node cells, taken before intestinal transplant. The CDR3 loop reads CASSLIPGRGYTF. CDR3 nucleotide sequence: TGTGCCAGCAGCTTAATCCCAGGGAGAGGCTACACCTTC. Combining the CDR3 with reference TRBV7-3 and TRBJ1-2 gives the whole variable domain GAGVSQTPSNKVTEKGKYVELRCDPISGHTALYWYRQSLGQGPEFLIYFQGTGAADDSGLPNDRFFAVRPEGSVSTLKIQRTERGDSAVYLCASSLIPGRGYTFGSGTRLTVV.